Given below is one TCR beta chain in context. The V gene lost 7 bases and the J gene lost 1 base, with 13 bases spanning the gap. The CDR3 contains 14 residues. Germline V gene data show CDR1 as MNHNY and CDR2 as SVGAGI (reference sequence). The sample comes from a study of blood T cell repertoires in COVID-19. Study-level information: Sites across the United States, Italy and Spain contributed samples from acute and convalescent COVID-19. The analysed material was cDNA or gDNA that came from T cells, B-cell-depleted T cells, or PBMCs.

In the authors' workflow: Amplification with reference gene primers provided the estimates of nucleated cell counts. Data came from immunoSEQ multiplex PCR; TCRdb stores just in-frame clones and leaves some out. V and J calls plus clone size are reproduced from that table; the DNA served to infer D and trimming. The sample contains under 400,000 clones, around 90% of which appear only once. This chain connects TRBV6-6 to TRBJ1-1; D perhaps matches TRBD1 (6 bases). This receptor was taken from a man between 18 and 35 years old with active or convalescent COVID-19. Sequenced: peripheral blood. CDR3 sequence: CASISGHPNTEAFF. DNA for the CDR3: TGTGCCAGCATCTCGGGACACCCGAACACTGAAGCTTTCTTT.